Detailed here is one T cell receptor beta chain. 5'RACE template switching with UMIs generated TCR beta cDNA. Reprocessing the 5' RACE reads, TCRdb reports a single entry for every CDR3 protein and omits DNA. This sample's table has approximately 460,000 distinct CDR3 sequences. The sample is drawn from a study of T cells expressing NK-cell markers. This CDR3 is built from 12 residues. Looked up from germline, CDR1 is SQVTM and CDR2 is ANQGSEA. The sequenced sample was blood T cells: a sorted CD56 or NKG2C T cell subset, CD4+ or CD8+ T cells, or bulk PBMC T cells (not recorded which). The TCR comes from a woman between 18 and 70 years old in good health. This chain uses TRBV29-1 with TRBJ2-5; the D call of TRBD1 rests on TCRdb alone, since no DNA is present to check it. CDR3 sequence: CSVEAPDETQYF.